This entry features one TCR beta chain sequence. The immunoSEQ assay amplified TCRB CDR3 from up to roughly 2 ug DNA. Measured with immunoSEQ multiplex PCR; TCRdb has only the in-frame clones, and not every one. The sample holds 65,000 or so clones; 86% are singletons and the top ten take more than 9%. The data were taken from a study of glioma-infiltrating T cells after dendritic cell vaccination. The wider study: Treatment, given 2003 to 2012, was autologous tumor lysate-pulsed dendritic cell vaccination.

Regarding time point: after dendritic cell vaccination, including at tumor progression/relapse. Trimming cost V 0 bases and J 3 bases; bases outside gene matches: 3. Germline CDR1 SGDLS, CDR2 YYNGEE. The length of the CDR3 is 14 residues. The TCR sequence derives from a human donor with glioblastoma. The rearrangement links TRBV9 to TRBJ2-7; 7 bases line up with TRBD1. Sequenced material: blood, taken after dendritic cell vaccination. The CDR3 region has the DNA TGTGCCAGCAGCGTAGGACAGGGAAACTACGAGCAGTACTTC. Translation gives CASSVGQGNYEQYF.